This TCR beta chain emerged from a study of cytomegalovirus exposure and HLA in healthy donors. Produced via immunoSEQ multiplex PCR; TCRdb's table is partial and in-frame only. The sample lists approximately 160,000 clones; 84% were seen once. Points from the study as a whole: A few chains tied to CMV proved CMV antigen-specific in vitro. Reports indicated that the classifier achieved high specificity and sensitivity in diagnosing cytomegalovirus status. Most TCR sequences were rare, but some public TCRs occurred in many donors. According to the study, approximately 150 TCR beta chains were cytomegalovirus-associated.

This CDR3 is built from 16 residues. Trimming left V 1 base short and J 4 bases short, with 16 bases between. CDR1 is KGHSH, CDR2 LQKENI, per germline. Turning to this clone: Its matching antigen is unknown.

What was sequenced was PBMCs. This clonotype originated in a man aged 30-40 years in good health and CMV-seropositive. The rearrangement joins TRBV18 to TRBJ2-5; D perhaps matches TRBD1 (5 bases). The CDR3 reads CASSPRDRGRGETQYF. DNA for the CDR3: TGTGCCAGCTCACCACGGGATCGCGGAAGGGGAGAGACCCAGTACTTC.